This entry describes one T cell receptor beta chain. No antigen is known for it. Analyses pooled second doses at about 4 or about 12 weeks. This sample stems from a study of T cell responses to AZD1222 COVID-19 vaccine. The CDR3 sequence is 13 residues long. Germline assignment: CDR1 WNHNN and CDR2 SYGVQD (reference sequence). Trimming at V came to 9 bases and at J to 1 base, leaving 3 bases not matched to a gene. Only in-frame clones appear in the TCRdb table, and some are missing; sequencing was by immunoSEQ multiplex PCR. The sample carries 250,000 to 300,000 clones, about 94% recorded once. General study results and limits: Reports say nearly half of spike-specific TCRs go after unmutated variant regions. The number of AZD1222 recipients seropositive at baseline was only six. With dominance at 160-218 and 743-854, vaccine-associated CD4 TCRs spanned spike.

The source was peripheral blood, collected 28 days after the second AZD1222 dose. The genes are TRBV10-1 and TRBJ1-1; TRBD1 agrees at 9 bases. This TCR derives from an adult who received the AZD1222 COVID-19 vaccine. The CDR3 DNA reads TGCGCCAGTTCACAGGGGGCGAACACTGAAGCTTTCTTT. Its translation is CASSQGANTEAFF.